The T cell receptor beta chain described here comes from a study of T cells expressing NK-cell markers. From germline, CDR1 is SQVTM and CDR2 ANQGSEA. This CDR3 has 14 residues. General study findings and limits: In several donors, dominant clonotypes made up about 28.3-60.1% of CD3+CD56-NKG2C+ cells. NKG2C+ dominant clonotype frequencies in a handful of donors were roughly 1.0-7.5% of CD8+ T cells. The study did not resolve the HCMV specificity of expanded NKG2C+ T cell clones.

To note about this clonotype: Its target is not known.

TCRdb re-called the 5' RACE reads; every CDR3 protein appears as one record, without DNA. In all, the sample yields a few hundred thousand distinct CDR3 sequences. The chain uses TRBV29-1 and TRBJ2-1; TCRdb's D gene call, TRBD2, goes unchecked for lack of DNA. The sequence was collected from a man aged 18-70 years in good health. Material for sequencing was blood T cells: a sorted CD56 or NKG2C T cell subset, CD4+ or CD8+ T cells, or bulk PBMC T cells (not recorded which). This CDR3 is CSALPTRSYNEQFF.